The T cell receptor (beta chain) described here comes from a study of shared clonotypes between healthy human individuals. Overall study context: Three CD4 naive, three CD4 memory, two CD8 naive and one CD8 memory plate were used per donor.

Libraries were prepared by immunoSEQ multiplex PCR; TCRdb keeps only in-frame clonotypes and omits some of them. The repertoire holds about 2 million clones, 90% to 95% seen once, with about 0.13% in the top ten. Between the trimmed V and J ends, which lost 0 bases and 4 bases, there was a span of 18 bases. The CDR3 contains 17 residues. Germline lookup yields CDR1 LNHNV and CDR2 YYDKDF (reference sequence). This chain uses TRBV15 with TRBJ1-2; no definite D call. The sample comprised naive CD4+ T cells sorted from blood. Specified subset: CD45RA+ positively selected. The receptor was derived from a man aged 18 to 35 in good health. CDR3 amino acids: CATSRDIVEPRTYGYTF. CDR3 nucleotide sequence: TGTGCCACCAGCAGAGATATAGTGGAGCCACGTACCTATGGCTACACCTTC. Based on the CDR3 plus reference TRBV15 and TRBJ1-2, the full variable domain is DAMVIQNPRYQVTQFGKPVTLSCSQTLNHNVMYWYQQKSSQAPKLLFHYYDKDFNNEADTPDNFQSRRPNTSFCFLDIRSPGLGDTAMYLCATSRDIVEPRTYGYTFGSGTRLTVV.